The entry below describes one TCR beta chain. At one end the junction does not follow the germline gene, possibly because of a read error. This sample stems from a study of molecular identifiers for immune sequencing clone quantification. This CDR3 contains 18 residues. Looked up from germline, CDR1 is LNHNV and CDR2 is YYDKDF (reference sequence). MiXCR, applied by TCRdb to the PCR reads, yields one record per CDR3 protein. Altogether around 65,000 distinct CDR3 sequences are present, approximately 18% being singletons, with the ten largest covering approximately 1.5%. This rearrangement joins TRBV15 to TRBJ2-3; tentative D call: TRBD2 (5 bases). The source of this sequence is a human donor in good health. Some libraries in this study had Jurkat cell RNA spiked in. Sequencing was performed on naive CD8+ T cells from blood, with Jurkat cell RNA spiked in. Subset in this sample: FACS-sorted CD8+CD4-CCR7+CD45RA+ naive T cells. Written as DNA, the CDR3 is TGTGCCGCCAGCGGCGAACAAAACACTGACTATCTATATCACACGCAGTATTTT. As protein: CAASGEQNTDYLYHTQYF.